These T cell receptor beta chains were read from a single sample in a study of response to subunit inactivated influenza vaccine. MiXCR, applied by TCRdb to the RT-PCR reads, yields one record per CDR3 protein. The profile shows 630,000 or so distinct CDR3 sequences, more than 15% of them singletons. Here the sequenced sample was PBMCs from blood, taken about 11 days after vaccination. These receptors were obtained from a man in his fifties or sixties who received an inactivated influenza vaccine. Each CDR3 is given with its conserved first and last residue. A D gene is named only where the DNA matches it firmly. Some rows mark clone size as missing; the rest say once, few, many or name a class of expanded clone.

>.|few|TRBV12-3/TRBV12-4|TRBJ1-5
CASSLARPGQPQHF
TGTGCCAGCAGTTTAGCGCGCCCCGGTCAGCCCCAGCATTTT
>.|few|TRBV29-1|TRBJ2-7
CSVIGRGFYEQYF
TGCAGCGTTATAGGCAGAGGCTTCTACGAGCAGTACTTC
>TRBD2|.|TRBV20-1|TRBJ2-3
CSAHSGGLRDTQYF
TGCAGTGCGCATAGCGGGGGGTTGCGGGATACGCAGTATTTT
>.|few|TRBV15|TRBJ2-3
CATGGRQADTQYF
TGTGCCACCGGCGGGAGACAGGCAGATACGCAGTATTTT
>TRBD1|many|TRBV7-2|TRBJ2-7
CASSLATDRGGEQYF
TGTGCCAGCAGCTTAGCAACGGACAGGGGAGGTGAGCAGTACTTC
>.|.|TRBV5-1|TRBJ2-1
CASSLDITFSYNEQFF
TGCGCCAGCAGCTTGGACATCACTTTCTCCTACAATGAGCAGTTCTTC
>.|few|TRBV20-1|TRBJ2-7
CSASHISSYEQYF
TGCAGTGCTAGCCACATTAGTTCCTACGAGCAGTACTTC
>.|many|TRBV3-1|TRBJ1-6
CASSQEQSNSPLHF
TGTGCCAGCAGCCAAGAACAGTCTAATTCACCCCTCCACTTT
>.|many|TRBV12-3/TRBV12-4|TRBJ2-5
CASSFGLSIQETQYF
TGTGCCAGCAGTTTCGGTCTGTCCATTCAAGAGACCCAGTACTTC
>TRBD2|.|TRBV6-5|TRBJ2-3
CASSYSSGGTASTDTQYF
TGTGCCAGCAGTTACTCGAGCGGGGGGACTGCTAGCACAGATACGCAGTATTTT
>.|few|TRBV12-3/TRBV12-4|TRBJ1-4
CASSFRNDEKLFF
TGTGCCAGCAGTTTCAGAAATGATGAAAAACTGTTTTTT
>TRBD2|.|TRBV20-1|TRBJ2-3
CSASRLAETTDTQYF
TGCAGTGCTAGTCGTCTAGCGGAGACCACAGATACGCAGTATTTT
>.|.|TRBV15|TRBJ1-1
CATSRVGQGSNTEAFF
TGTGCCACCAGCAGAGTCGGTCAGGGATCGAACACTGAAGCTTTCTTT
>TRBD1|.|TRBV9|TRBJ2-1
CASSDRQGAVNEQFF
TGTGCCAGCAGCGATCGACAGGGGGCCGTCAATGAGCAGTTCTTC
>TRBD2|.|TRBV9|TRBJ2-7
CASSVAGTSKTPEQYF
TGTGCCAGCAGCGTCGCCGGGACTAGCAAGACGCCCGAGCAGTACTTC
>.|few|TRBV10-2|TRBJ2-1
CASSNPADIYNEQFF
TGCGCCAGCAGTAATCCAGCGGACATCTACAATGAGCAGTTCTTC
>.|.|TRBV6-5|TRBJ2-3
CASSFDAPDTQYF
TGTGCCAGCAGTTTTGATGCCCCGGATACGCAGTATTTT
>.|many|TRBV5-8|TRBJ2-1
CASSLENSYNEQFF
TGTGCCAGCAGCCTGGAGAACTCCTACAATGAGCAGTTCTTC
>.|few|TRBV7-9|TRBJ2-3
CASSPTGIGADTQYF
TGTGCCAGCAGCCCCACTGGCATCGGGGCAGATACGCAGTATTTT
>.|few|TRBV3-1|TRBJ2-6
CASSPSDLLSGANVLTF
TGTGCCAGCAGCCCCTCGGACTTACTCTCTGGGGCCAACGTCCTGACTTTC
>.|.|TRBV29-1|TRBJ2-2
CSVVDLGGPNTGELFF
TGCAGCGTTGTTGACCTCGGAGGACCGAACACCGGGGAGCTGTTTTTT
>TRBD2|few|TRBV7-9|TRBJ2-3
CASSLVAGLATDTQYF
TGTGCCAGCAGCTTAGTAGCGGGGCTTGCCACAGATACGCAGTATTTT
>.|.|TRBV19|TRBJ1-1
CASTRDPGGMNTEAFF
TGTGCCAGTACTCGTGATCCGGGAGGCATGAACACTGAAGCTTTCTTT
>.|.|TRBV30|TRBJ2-2
CAWSLGNTGELFF
TGTGCCTGGAGTTTAGGTAACACCGGGGAGCTGTTTTTT
>TRBD2|few|TRBV29-1|TRBJ2-1
CSGGLAGPTQQFF
TGCAGCGGGGGGCTAGCGGGGCCCACTCAGCAGTTCTTC
>TRBD1|few|TRBV6-2/TRBV6-3|TRBJ1-1
CASSYGRTGNTEAFF
TGTGCCAGCAGTTACGGCAGGACAGGGAACACTGAAGCTTTCTTT
>.|few|TRBV20-1|TRBJ2-2
CSAGGTGELFF
TGCAGTGCAGGGGGTACCGGGGAGCTGTTTTTT
>.|once|TRBV7-2|TRBJ2-5
CASSLAPGAQETQYF
TGTGCCAGCAGCTTAGCGCCCGGGGCCCAAGAGACCCAGTACTTC
>.|.|TRBV27|TRBJ1-4
CASKGISTNEKLFF
TGTGCCAGCAAAGGGATATCAACTAATGAAAAACTGTTTTTT
>TRBD1|few|TRBV20-1|TRBJ2-7
CSAPRQGARDEQYF
TGCAGTGCCCCTAGACAGGGGGCGCGGGACGAGCAGTACTTC
>TRBD2|.|TRBV5-1|TRBJ2-3
CASSLARGRGDTQYF
TGCGCCAGCAGCTTGGCACGCGGGAGAGGAGATACGCAGTATTTT
>TRBD2|.|TRBV12-3/TRBV12-4|TRBJ2-1
CASSFASGSWLEQFF
TGTGCCAGCAGTTTTGCTAGCGGGAGCTGGCTTGAGCAGTTCTTC
>TRBD2|many|TRBV11-2|TRBJ2-1
CASSLPGLEQFF
TGTGCCAGCAGCTTACCGGGACTAGAGCAGTTCTTC
>TRBD1|few|TRBV12-3/TRBV12-4|TRBJ1-2
CASSPLGTGWSPYTF
TGTGCCAGCAGTCCCCTAGGGACAGGGTGGAGTCCCTACACCTTC
>TRBD1|.|TRBV18|TRBJ1-2
CASSPGTGQGYTF
TGTGCCAGCTCACCCGGGACAGGGCAGGGCTACACCTTC
>TRBD2|few|TRBV20-1|TRBJ2-3
CSARDMGGPLPDTQYF
TGCAGTGCTAGAGATATGGGAGGGCCTCTCCCAGATACGCAGTATTTT
>TRBD1|few|TRBV12-3/TRBV12-4|TRBJ1-5
CASSPQGARNQPQHF
TGTGCCAGCAGTCCACAGGGGGCTCGGAATCAGCCCCAGCATTTT
>.|.|TRBV20-1|TRBJ2-7
CSARVRAAEQYF
TGCAGTGCTAGAGTAAGGGCGGCCGAGCAGTACTTC
>.|.|TRBV6-5|TRBJ1-2
CASKGRLGYTF
TGTGCCAGCAAGGGACGGCTTGGCTACACCTTC
>.|few|TRBV29-1|TRBJ2-2
CSVAGQANTGELFF
TGCAGCGTTGCGGGCCAGGCGAACACCGGGGAGCTGTTTTTT
>TRBD1|.|TRBV6-5|TRBJ1-1
CASSYAGTVINTEAFF
TGTGCCAGCAGTTACGCGGGGACAGTGATTAACACTGAAGCTTTCTTT
>TRBD2|.|TRBV6-2/TRBV6-3|TRBJ2-1
CASSRPSGLGGNEQFF
TGTGCCAGCAGTCGACCTAGCGGCCTCGGTGGTAATGAGCAGTTCTTC
>TRBD2|.|TRBV11-2|TRBJ2-1
CASSLDRRLRTSGGVTLRDNEQFF
TGTGCCAGCAGCTTAGATCGGCGGCTTAGGACTAGCGGGGGGGTAACACTAAGAGACAATGAGCAGTTCTTC
>TRBD2|.|TRBV7-6|TRBJ2-3
CASSPRLAISTDTQYF
TGTGCCAGCAGCCCAAGACTAGCGATAAGCACAGATACGCAGTATTTT
>.|.|TRBV24-1|TRBJ1-1
CATRSRRGNTEAFF
TGTGCCACCAGATCCCGCAGAGGGAACACTGAAGCTTTCTTT
>TRBD2|few|TRBV4-2|TRBJ2-1
CASSQAGGVSYNEQFF
TGTGCCAGCAGCCAAGCGGGGGGGGTCTCCTACAATGAGCAGTTCTTC
>.|.|TRBV12-3/TRBV12-4|TRBJ1-4
CASSPRSGRTNEKLFF
TGTGCCAGCAGCCCGAGGAGTGGTCGGACTAATGAAAAACTGTTTTTT
>TRBD1|.|TRBV7-8|TRBJ2-1
CASNSTPDRGYNEQFF
TGTGCCAGCAACTCCACACCGGACAGGGGATACAATGAGCAGTTCTTC
>.|.|TRBV20-1|TRBJ1-5
CSANTRVANQPQHF
TGCAGTGCCAACACGAGGGTGGCGAATCAGCCCCAGCATTTT
>.|few|TRBV19|TRBJ1-1
CASAERGRANTEAFF
TGTGCCAGTGCTGAACGGGGGAGGGCAAACACTGAAGCTTTCTTT